Sequencing of this T cell receptor (beta chain) was carried out in a study of T cell changes during pregnancy in multiple sclerosis. Germline V CDR1 and CDR2: ENHRY, SYGVKD. The CDR3 length is 16 residues. J lost 0 bases, V lost 7 bases, and 10 bases had no gene match. Sequencing used immunoSEQ multiplex PCR; TCRdb keeps in-frame clones, though not all of them. The sample contains 35,000 to 40,000 clones, 75% to 95% of which appear only once. Sequencing was performed on CD8+ T cells from peripheral blood mononuclear cells, taken in the second trimester of pregnancy. V usage is TRBV10-3 and J usage is TRBJ2-3; 7 positions agree with TRBD1. The TCR comes from a female donor with multiple sclerosis, enrolled in a pregnancy study. For the CDR3, the DNA is TGTGCCATCAACATAGACAGGGCCCCTAGCACAGATACGCAGTATTTT. This sequence encodes CAINIDRAPSTDTQYF.